Following are 5 T cell receptor beta chains from one sample sequenced in a study of CD8 T cell repertoires and HIV-1 epitope variants. Generated by immunoSEQ multiplex PCR, the TCRdb table keeps only in-frame clones and is missing some. This repertoire shows 3,900 or so clones, around two thirds found once; its top ten account for about 43%. Antigen specificity for these receptors is unknown. The source material was cultured CD8+ T cells derived from PBMCs. The source of these receptors is a male donor with HIV.

This clone was picked up a small number of times. The rearrangement links TRBV19 to TRBJ2-6, with TRBD1 as a possible D gene (6 bases). The CDR3 sequence is 16 residues long. The V end lost 0 bases, the J end lost 1 base, and 7 bases lay between the germline ends. CDR1 is LNHDA and CDR2 is SQIVND in the germline V gene (reference sequence). As DNA, the CDR3 is TGTGCCAGTAGTATAGATCAGGGGTCTGGGGCCAACGTCCTGACTTTC. Translating gives CASSIDQGSGANVLTF.

V is TRBV27 and J is TRBJ1-1; D gene unclear. The V gene lost 4 bases and the J gene lost 4 bases, with 16 bases spanning the gap. Germline V gene data show CDR1 as MNHEY and CDR2 as SMNVEV (reference sequence). CDR3 length: 15 amino acids. The CDR3 nucleotides read TGTGCCAGCAGTTCGACTCCGAACGGAGGCACTGAAGCTTTCTTT. This codes for CASSSTPNGGTEAFF.

By frequency in the sample, this clone is large. V usage is TRBV7-9 and J usage is TRBJ2-7; a weak D match, TRBD2 (6 bases). From germline, CDR1 is SEHNR and CDR2 FQNEAQ (reference sequence). Trimming shortened V by 2 bases and J by 6 bases, and 8 bases separated the two germline ends. The CDR3 has 12 amino acids. In DNA, the CDR3 is TGTGCCAGCAGCTTACGAGCGGGCGAGCAGTACTTC. Amino acids: CASSLRAGEQYF.

The chain joins TRBV27 to TRBJ2-2, with 11 nucleotides matching TRBD2. The germline V gene has CDR1 MNHEY and CDR2 SMNVEV (reference sequence). The J segment lost 2 bases and the V segment lost 3 bases, leaving 8 bases of the junction unmatched. This CDR3 is 18 amino acids long. The CDR3 bases are TGTGCCAGCAGTTTTACGACTAGCGGGAACTTAAACACCGGGGAGCTGTTTTTT. Its translation is CASSFTTSGNLNTGELFF.

The genes are TRBV7-2 and TRBJ2-2; 7 bases match TRBD1. Trimming cost V 1 base and J 6 bases; bases outside gene matches: 5. The CDR3 extends over 15 amino acids. Germline CDR1 is SGHTA and CDR2 is FQGNSA. The CDR3 DNA follows: TGTGCCAGCAGCTTAGTACAGGGGTTGGCCGGGGAGCTGTTTTTT. This codes for CASSLVQGLAGELFF.